This TCR beta chain was obtained from a study of cytomegalovirus exposure and HLA in healthy donors. As to this clone: Its antigen remains unknown.

Points from the study as a whole: Cytomegalovirus association was assigned to about 150 TCR beta chains.

The protocol was immunoSEQ multiplex PCR, while the TCRdb copy is restricted to in-frame clones and leaves out a portion. The sample yields 150,000 or so clones, about nine tenths seen once. The sequence was obtained from a woman in her thirties in good health and CMV-seropositive. What was sequenced was PBMCs.

The CDR3 reads CASRTTGYSNQPQHF. The CDR3 nucleotides are TGTGCCAGCAGGACGACAGGATATAGCAATCAGCCCCAGCATTTT. The chain uses TRBV28 and TRBJ1-5; D might be TRBD1 (6 bases). CDR3 size: 15 residues. Per the germline V gene, CDR1 is MDHEN and CDR2 is SYDVKM. Trimming took 6 bases from V and 0 from J, leaving 12 bases between them.